This T cell receptor beta chain was recorded in a study of blood T cell repertoires in COVID-19. Study details: In each case, the material was cDNA or gDNA derived from T cells, B-cell-depleted T cells, or PBMCs.

Assay: immunoSEQ multiplex PCR; the TCRdb copy retains only in-frame clones and omits some. The sample yields some 130,000 clones, about four fifths seen once. Germline CDR1 and CDR2: LNHNV and YYDKDF (reference sequence). This CDR3 comprises 15 residues. V was cut by 4 bases and J by 0 bases, with 10 bases left in between. This sequence originates from a woman aged 60-70 years with active or convalescent COVID-19. The source material was peripheral blood. The V call is TRBV15, the J call TRBJ1-3; tentative D call: TRBD1 (6 bases). DNA for the CDR3: TGTGCCACCAGCAAGACAGGTTACTCTGGAAACACCATATATTTT. As protein: CATSKTGYSGNTIYF. The whole variable domain, filled in from reference TRBV15 and TRBJ1-3, reads DAMVIQNPRYQVTQFGKPVTLSCSQTLNHNVMYWYQQKSSQAPKLLFHYYDKDFNNEADTPDNFQSRRPNTSFCFLDIRSPGLGDTAMYLCATSKTGYSGNTIYFGEGSWLTVV.